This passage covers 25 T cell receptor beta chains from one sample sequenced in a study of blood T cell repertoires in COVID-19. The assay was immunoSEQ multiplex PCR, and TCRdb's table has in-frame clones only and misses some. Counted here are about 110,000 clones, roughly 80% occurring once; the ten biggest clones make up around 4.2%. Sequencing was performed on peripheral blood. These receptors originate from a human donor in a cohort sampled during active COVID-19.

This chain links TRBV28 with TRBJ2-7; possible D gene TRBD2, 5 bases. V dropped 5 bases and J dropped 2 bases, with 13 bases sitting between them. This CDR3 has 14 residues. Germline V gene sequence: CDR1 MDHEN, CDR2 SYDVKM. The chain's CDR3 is CASSGSGNAYEQYF. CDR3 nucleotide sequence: TGTGCCAGCAGTGGTTCCGGGAATGCCTACGAGCAGTACTTC.

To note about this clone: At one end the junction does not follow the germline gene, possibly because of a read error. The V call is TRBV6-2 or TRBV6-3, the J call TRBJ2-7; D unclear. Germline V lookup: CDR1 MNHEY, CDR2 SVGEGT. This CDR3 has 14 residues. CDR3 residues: CASSYSWSRYGQYF. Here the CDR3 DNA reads TGTGCCAGCAGTTACTCGTGGTCTAGATACGGGCAGTACTTC.

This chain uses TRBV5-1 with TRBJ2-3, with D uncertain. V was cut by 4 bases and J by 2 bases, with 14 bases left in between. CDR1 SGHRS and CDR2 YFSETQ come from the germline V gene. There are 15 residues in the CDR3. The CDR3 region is CASSTSRQDTDTQYF. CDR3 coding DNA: TGCGCCAGCAGCACGAGCCGGCAGGACACAGATACGCAGTATTTT.

The CDR3 DNA follows: TGCGCCAGCAGCCTCCCAGGGGATACGCAGTATTTT. It codes for CASSLPGDTQYF. This sequence joins TRBV4-3 and TRBJ2-3, with D tentatively TRBD1 (5 bases). Germline V CDR1 and CDR2: LGHNA, YSLEER. Trimming left V 4 bases short and J 6 bases short, with 8 bases between. The CDR3 spans 12 residues.

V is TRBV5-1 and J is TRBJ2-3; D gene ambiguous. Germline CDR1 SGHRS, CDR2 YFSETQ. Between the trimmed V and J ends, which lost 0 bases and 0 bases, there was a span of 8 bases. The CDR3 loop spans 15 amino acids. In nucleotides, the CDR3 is TGCGCCAGCAGCTTGGAAGCAGCGAGCACAGATACGCAGTATTTT. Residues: CASSLEAASTDTQYF.

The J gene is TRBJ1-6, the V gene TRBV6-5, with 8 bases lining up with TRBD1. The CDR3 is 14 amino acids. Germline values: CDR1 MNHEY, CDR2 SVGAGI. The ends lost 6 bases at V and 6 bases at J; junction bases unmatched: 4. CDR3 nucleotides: TGTGCCAGCAGATGGGACAGGTCTAATTCACCCCTCCACTTT. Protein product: CASRWDRSNSPLHF.

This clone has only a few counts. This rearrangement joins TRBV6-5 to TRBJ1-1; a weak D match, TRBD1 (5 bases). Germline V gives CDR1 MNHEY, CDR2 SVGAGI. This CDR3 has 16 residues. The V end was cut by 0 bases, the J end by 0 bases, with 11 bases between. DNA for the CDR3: TGTGCCAGCAGTTACTCGGTAGGGGTAATGAACACTGAAGCTTTCTTT. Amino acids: CASSYSVGVMNTEAFF.

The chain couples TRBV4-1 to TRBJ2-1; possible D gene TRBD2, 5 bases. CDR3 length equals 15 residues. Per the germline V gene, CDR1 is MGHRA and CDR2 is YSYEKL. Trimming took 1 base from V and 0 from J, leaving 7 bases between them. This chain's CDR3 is CASSQAGSSYNEQFF. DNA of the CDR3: TGCGCCAGCAGCCAAGCGGGGTCCTCCTACAATGAGCAGTTCTTC.

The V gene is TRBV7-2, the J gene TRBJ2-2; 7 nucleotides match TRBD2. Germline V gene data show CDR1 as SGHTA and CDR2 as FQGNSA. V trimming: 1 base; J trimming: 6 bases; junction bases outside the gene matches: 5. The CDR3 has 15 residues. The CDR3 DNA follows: TGTGCCAGCAGCTTAGAGGCTAGCGGCGCCGGGGAGCTGTTTTTT. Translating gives CASSLEASGAGELFF.

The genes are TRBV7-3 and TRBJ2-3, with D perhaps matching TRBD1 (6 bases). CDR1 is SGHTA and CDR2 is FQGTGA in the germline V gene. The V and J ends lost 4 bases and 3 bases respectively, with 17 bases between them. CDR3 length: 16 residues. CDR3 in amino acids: CASSSRREGVTDTQYF. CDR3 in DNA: TGTGCCAGCAGCTCACGGAGAGAGGGGGTGACAGATACGCAGTATTTT.

The CDR3 DNA is TGCGCCAGCAGCCAAATAACAGGCCTGAACACTGAAGCTTTCTTT. This encodes CASSQITGLNTEAFF. The rearrangement joins TRBV4-3 to TRBJ1-1; a weak D match, TRBD1 (5 bases). CDR1 is LGHNA, CDR2 YSLEER, per germline. The CDR3 runs 15 residues. Between the trimmed V and J ends, which lost 2 bases and 0 bases, there was a span of 10 bases.

This CDR3 is CASSLVTSGGTDTQYF. The DNA of the CDR3 is TGCGCCAGCAGCTTGGTAACCAGCGGCGGCACAGATACGCAGTATTTT. This chain connects TRBV5-1 to TRBJ2-3; weak D call: TRBD2 (5 bases). Germline V gene sequence: CDR1 SGHRS, CDR2 YFSETQ. The CDR3 length is 16 residues. The V gene lost 0 bases and the J gene lost 1 base, with 12 bases spanning the gap.

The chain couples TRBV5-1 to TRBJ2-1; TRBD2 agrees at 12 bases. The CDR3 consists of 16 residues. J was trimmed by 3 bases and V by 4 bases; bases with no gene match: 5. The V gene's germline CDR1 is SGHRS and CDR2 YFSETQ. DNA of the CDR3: TGCGCCAGCAGCGAAGGACTAGCGGGAAGCTACAATGAGCAGTTCTTC. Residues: CASSEGLAGSYNEQFF.

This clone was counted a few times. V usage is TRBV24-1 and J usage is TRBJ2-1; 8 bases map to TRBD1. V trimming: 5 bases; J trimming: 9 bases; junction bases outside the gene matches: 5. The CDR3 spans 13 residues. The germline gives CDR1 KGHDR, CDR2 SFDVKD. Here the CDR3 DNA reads TGTGCCACCAGTGCACAGGGGGTGGGTGAGCAGTTCTTC. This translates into CATSAQGVGEQFF.

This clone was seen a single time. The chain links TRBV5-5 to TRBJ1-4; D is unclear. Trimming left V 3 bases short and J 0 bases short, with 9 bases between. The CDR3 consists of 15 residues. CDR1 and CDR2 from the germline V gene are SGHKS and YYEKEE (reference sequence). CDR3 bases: TGTGCCAGCAGCTCAGGCCTTGCAACTAATGAAAAACTGTTTTTT. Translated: CASSSGLATNEKLFF. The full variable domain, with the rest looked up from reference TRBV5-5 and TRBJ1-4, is DAGVTQSPTHLIKTRGQQVTLRCSPISGHKSVSWYQQVLGQGPQFIFQYYEKEERGRGNFPDRFSARQFPNYSSELNVNALLLGDSALYLCASSSGLATNEKLFFGSGTQLSVL.

The CDR3 is CAGLVHPGYNEQFF. For the CDR3, the DNA is TGCGCCGGCTTAGTCCATCCGGGCTACAATGAGCAGTTCTTC. The rearrangement joins TRBV10-1 to TRBJ2-1; no clear D. The germline V and J ends were trimmed by 11 bases and 3 bases, with 17 bases remaining between them. The CDR3 runs to 14 residues. The V gene's germline CDR1 is WNHNN and CDR2 SYGVQD (reference sequence).

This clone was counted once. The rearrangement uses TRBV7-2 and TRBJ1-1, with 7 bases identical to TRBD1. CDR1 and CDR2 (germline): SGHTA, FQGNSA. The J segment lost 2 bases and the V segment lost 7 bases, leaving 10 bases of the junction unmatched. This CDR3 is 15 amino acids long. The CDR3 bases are TGTGCCAGCACCCCCCGGCAGGGGGGCAACACTGAAGCTTTCTTT. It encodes CASTPRQGGNTEAFF. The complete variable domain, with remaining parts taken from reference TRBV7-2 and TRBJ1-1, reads GAGVSQSPSNKVTEKGKDVELRCDPISGHTALYWYRQSLGQGLEFLIYFQGNSAPDKSGLPSDRFSAERTGGSVSTLTIQRTQQEDSAVYLCASTPRQGGNTEAFFGQGTRLTVV.

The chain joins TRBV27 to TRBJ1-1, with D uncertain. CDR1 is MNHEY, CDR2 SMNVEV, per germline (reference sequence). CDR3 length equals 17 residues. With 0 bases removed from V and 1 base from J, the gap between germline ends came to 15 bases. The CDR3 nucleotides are TGTGCCAGCAGTTTATCGCCGGGTTATGGAGGGAACACTGAAGCTTTCTTT. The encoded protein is CASSLSPGYGGNTEAFF.

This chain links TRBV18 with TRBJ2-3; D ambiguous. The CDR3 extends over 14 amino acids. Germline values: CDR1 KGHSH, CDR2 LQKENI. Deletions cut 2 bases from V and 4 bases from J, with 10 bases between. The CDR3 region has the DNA TGTGCCAGCTCACCAGTTGGCGGCGCAGATACGCAGTATTTT. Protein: CASSPVGGADTQYF.

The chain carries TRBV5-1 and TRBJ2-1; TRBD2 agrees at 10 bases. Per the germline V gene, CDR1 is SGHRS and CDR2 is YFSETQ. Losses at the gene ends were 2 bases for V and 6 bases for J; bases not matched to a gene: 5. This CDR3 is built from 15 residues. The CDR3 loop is CASSFVASGSNEQFF. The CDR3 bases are TGCGCCAGCAGCTTCGTGGCTAGCGGGAGCAATGAGCAGTTCTTC.

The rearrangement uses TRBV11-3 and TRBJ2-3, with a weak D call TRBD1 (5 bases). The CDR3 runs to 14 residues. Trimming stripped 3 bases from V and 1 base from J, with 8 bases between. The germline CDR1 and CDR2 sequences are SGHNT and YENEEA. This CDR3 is CASSFDRGTDTQYF. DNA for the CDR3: TGTGCCAGCAGCTTTGACAGAGGCACAGATACGCAGTATTTT.

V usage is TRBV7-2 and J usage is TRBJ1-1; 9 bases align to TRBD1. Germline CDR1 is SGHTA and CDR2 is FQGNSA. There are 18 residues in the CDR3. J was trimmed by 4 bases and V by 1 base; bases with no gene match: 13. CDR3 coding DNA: TGTGCCAGCAGCTTAGGATTAAGTACAGGGGGCGCTTCCACTGAAGCTTTCTTT. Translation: CASSLGLSTGGASTEAFF.

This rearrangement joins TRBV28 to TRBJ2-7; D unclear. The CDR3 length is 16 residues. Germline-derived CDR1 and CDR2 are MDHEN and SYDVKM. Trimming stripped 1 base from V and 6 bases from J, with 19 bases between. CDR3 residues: CASSLFARVSAAEQYF. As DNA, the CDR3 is TGTGCCAGCAGTTTATTTGCGCGAGTTTCTGCGGCCGAGCAGTACTTC.

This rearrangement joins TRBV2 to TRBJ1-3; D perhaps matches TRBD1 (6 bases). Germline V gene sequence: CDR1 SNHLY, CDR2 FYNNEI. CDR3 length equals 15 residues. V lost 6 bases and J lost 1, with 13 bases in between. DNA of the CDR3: TGTGCCAGCAGCCGGACAGATTCATCTGGAAACACCATATATTTT. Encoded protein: CASSRTDSSGNTIYF.

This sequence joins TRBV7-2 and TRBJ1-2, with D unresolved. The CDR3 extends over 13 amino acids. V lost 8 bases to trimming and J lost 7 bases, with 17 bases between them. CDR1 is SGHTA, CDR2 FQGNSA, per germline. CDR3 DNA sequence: TGTGCCAGCGGAGCATTGCAGTTTGGTGGCTACACCTTC. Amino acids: CASGALQFGGYTF.